These T cell receptor beta chains were read from a single sample in a study of PD-L1 blockade in urothelial cancer. TCRdb's table, derived via immunoSEQ multiplex PCR, lists solely in-frame clones and lacks some. The sample carries 75,000 to 90,000 clones, about 80% recorded once. The input for sequencing was PBMCs, taken around atezolizumab (anti-PD-L1) treatment. Receptors were obtained from a man between 65 and 85 years old with urothelial cancer. Each CDR3 is given with its conserved first and last residue. The D gene is left open where the match is weak. Part of the rows lack a size; the others show once, few, many or a class for expanded clones.

J gene,CDR3 length,clone size,V gene,D gene,CDR3 protein,CDR3 DNA
TRBJ2-7,15,.,TRBV11-2,.,CASSPGLAASYEQYF,TGTGCCAGCAGCCCCGGGTTAGCGGCCTCCTACGAGCAGTACTTC
TRBJ1-1,13,.,TRBV18,.,CASSPPQGVRAFF,TGTGCCAGCTCACCACCGCAGGGTGTGCGAGCTTTCTTT
TRBJ2-3,15,once,TRBV12-5,.,CASGPRNGGRDTQYF,TGTGCTAGTGGTCCCAGGAACGGGGGAAGAGATACGCAGTATTTT
TRBJ2-3,14,.,TRBV5-1,TRBD1,CASSSDRGSDTQYF,TGCGCCAGCAGCTCTGACAGGGGGTCAGATACGCAGTATTTT
TRBJ2-5,15,.,TRBV18,TRBD1,CASSLDRGLEETQYF,TGTGCCAGCTCATTGGACAGGGGCCTGGAGGAGACCCAGTACTTC
TRBJ2-7,15,.,TRBV19,.,CASSIRSGDPYEQYF,TGTGCCAGTAGTATCAGATCAGGGGATCCCTACGAGCAGTACTTC
TRBJ2-7,16,medium-sized,TRBV15,TRBD2,CATSRGTSGGSYEQYF,TGTGCCACCAGCAGAGGGACTAGCGGGGGCTCCTACGAGCAGTACTTC
TRBJ1-2,14,.,TRBV5-6,.,CASILGTHTRGYTF,TGTGCCAGCATCCTCGGGACACACACTAGAGGCTACACCTTC
TRBJ2-7,18,few,TRBV14,TRBD2,CASSQGARTSGRAYEQYF,TGTGCCAGCAGCCAAGGAGCTCGGACTAGCGGGAGGGCCTACGAGCAGTACTTC
TRBJ2-1,13,.,TRBV15,.,CATSYGGGGEQFF,TGTGCCACCAGTTACGGGGGTGGCGGTGAGCAGTTCTTC
TRBJ2-5,13,.,TRBV9,.,CASSVTSQETQYF,TGTGCCAGCAGCGTAACTAGCCAAGAGACCCAGTACTTC
TRBJ2-1,15,.,TRBV5-1,TRBD2,CASSLERGSDNEQFF,TGCGCCAGCAGCTTGGAGCGGGGGTCCGACAATGAGCAGTTCTTC
TRBJ1-1,13,.,TRBV6-5,TRBD1,CAPTFKTGLEAFF,TGTGCCCCCACCTTTAAGACAGGGCTCGAAGCTTTCTTT
TRBJ2-3,12,.,TRBV5-5,.,CASSLLANTQYF,TGTGCCAGCAGCTTGCTAGCTAATACGCAGTATTTT
TRBJ2-3,15,.,TRBV18,.,CASSPPLSGTDTQYF,TGTGCCAGCTCACCACCACTTAGCGGCACAGATACGCAGTATTTT
TRBJ2-1,15,.,TRBV4-1,.,CASSQGVEAYNKQFF,TGCGCCAGCAGCCAAGGGGTCGAGGCCTACAATAAGCAGTTCTTC
TRBJ2-1,15,.,TRBV2,TRBD2,CASSEGLAGANEQFF,TGTGCCAGCAGTGAAGGGCTAGCGGGAGCCAATGAGCAGTTCTTC
TRBJ2-5,14,.,TRBV11-2,TRBD1,CASSRDRGGETQYF,TGTGCCAGCAGCCGGGACAGGGGGGGAGAGACCCAGTACTTC
TRBJ2-1,13,.,TRBV5-4,.,CASSQDTSGEEFF,TGTGCCAGCAGCCAAGATACCTCGGGGGAGGAGTTCTTC
TRBJ1-2,15,.,TRBV18,TRBD1,CASSPNPGQDYGYTF,TGTGCCAGCTCACCAAACCCGGGACAGGACTATGGCTACACCTTC
TRBJ2-7,13,.,TRBV27,.,CASSLRVAREQYF,TGTGCCAGCAGTTTACGTGTAGCGCGGGAGCAGTACTTC
TRBJ2-7,12,.,TRBV27,TRBD2,CASFSGPGEQYF,TGTGCCAGCTTTAGCGGGCCGGGCGAGCAGTACTTC